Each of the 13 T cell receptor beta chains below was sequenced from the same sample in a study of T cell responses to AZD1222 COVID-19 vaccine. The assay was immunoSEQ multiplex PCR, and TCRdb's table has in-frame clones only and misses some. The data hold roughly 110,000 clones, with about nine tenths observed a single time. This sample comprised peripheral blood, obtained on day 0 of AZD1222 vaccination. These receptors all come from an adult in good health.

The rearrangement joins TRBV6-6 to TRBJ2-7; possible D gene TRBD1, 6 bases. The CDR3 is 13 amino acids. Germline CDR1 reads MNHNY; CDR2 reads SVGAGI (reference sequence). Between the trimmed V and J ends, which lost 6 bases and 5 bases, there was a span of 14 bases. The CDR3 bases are TGTGCCAGCAGCTACACAGGGATCAACGAGCAGTACTTC. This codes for CASSYTGINEQYF.

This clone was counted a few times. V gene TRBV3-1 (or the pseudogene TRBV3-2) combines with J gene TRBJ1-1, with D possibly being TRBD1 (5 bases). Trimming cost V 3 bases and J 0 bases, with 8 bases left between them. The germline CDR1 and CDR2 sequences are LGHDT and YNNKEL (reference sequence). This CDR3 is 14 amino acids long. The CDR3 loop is CASSQSRVNTEAFF. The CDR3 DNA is TGTGCCAGCAGCCAGTCCAGGGTGAACACTGAAGCTTTCTTT.

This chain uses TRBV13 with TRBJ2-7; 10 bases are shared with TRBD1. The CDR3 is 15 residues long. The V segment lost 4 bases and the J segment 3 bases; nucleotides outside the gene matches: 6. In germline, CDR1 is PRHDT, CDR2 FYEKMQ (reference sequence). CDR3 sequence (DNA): TGTGCCAGCAGCTCGGGGGGGACAGGGGTCTACGAGCAGTACTTC. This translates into CASSSGGTGVYEQYF.

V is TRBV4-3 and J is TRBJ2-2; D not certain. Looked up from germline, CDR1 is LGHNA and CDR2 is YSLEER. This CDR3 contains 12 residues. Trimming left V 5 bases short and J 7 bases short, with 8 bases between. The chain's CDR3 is CASSSRFGELFF. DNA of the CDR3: TGCGCCAGCAGCTCGCGCTTCGGGGAGCTGTTTTTT.

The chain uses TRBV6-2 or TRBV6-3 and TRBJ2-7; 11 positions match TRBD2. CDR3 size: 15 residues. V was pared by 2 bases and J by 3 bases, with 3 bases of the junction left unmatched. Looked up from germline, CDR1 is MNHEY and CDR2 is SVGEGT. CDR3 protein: CASSYGLAGIYEQYF. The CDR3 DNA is TGTGCCAGCAGTTACGGACTAGCGGGTATCTACGAGCAGTACTTC.

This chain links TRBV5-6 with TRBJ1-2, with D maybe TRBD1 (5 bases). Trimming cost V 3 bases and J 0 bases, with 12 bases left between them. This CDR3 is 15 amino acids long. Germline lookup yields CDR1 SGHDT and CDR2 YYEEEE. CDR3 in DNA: TGTGCCAGCAGCTCCACTCAGGGAACTAACTATGGCTACACCTTC. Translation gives CASSSTQGTNYGYTF.

The DNA of the CDR3 is TGTGCCAGCAGCCGTCAACAGGGAAACACCATATATTTT. Translating gives CASSRQQGNTIYF. The chain couples TRBV14 to TRBJ1-3; D remains ambiguous. V lost 4 bases and J lost 4, with 8 bases in between. There are 13 residues in the CDR3. CDR1 and CDR2 from the germline V gene are SGHDN and FVKESK.

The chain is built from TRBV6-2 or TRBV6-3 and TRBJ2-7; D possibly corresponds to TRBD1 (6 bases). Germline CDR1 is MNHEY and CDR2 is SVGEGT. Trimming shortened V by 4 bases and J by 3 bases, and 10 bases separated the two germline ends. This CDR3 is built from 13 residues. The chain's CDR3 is CASSLEQGYEQYF. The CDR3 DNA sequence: TGTGCCAGCAGTTTAGAACAGGGCTACGAGCAGTACTTC.

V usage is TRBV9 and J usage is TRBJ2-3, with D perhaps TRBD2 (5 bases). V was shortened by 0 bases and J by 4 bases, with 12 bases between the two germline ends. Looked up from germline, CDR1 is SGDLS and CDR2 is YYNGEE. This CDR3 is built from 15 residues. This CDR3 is CASSVAPGMADTQYF. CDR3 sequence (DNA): TGTGCCAGCAGCGTAGCCCCCGGGATGGCAGATACGCAGTATTTT.

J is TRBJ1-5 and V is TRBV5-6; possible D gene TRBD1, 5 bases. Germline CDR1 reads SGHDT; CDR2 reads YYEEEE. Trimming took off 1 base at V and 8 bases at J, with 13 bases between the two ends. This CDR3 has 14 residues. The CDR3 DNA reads TGTGCCAGCAGCTTGAGGGGATTCCAGGAGCCCCAGCATTTT. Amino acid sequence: CASSLRGFQEPQHF.

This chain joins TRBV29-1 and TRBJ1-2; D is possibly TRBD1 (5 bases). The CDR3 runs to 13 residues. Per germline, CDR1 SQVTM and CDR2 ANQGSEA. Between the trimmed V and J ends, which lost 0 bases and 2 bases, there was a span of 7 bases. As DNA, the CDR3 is TGCAGCGTTGAAGATGGGGGGAACTATGGCTACACCTTC. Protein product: CSVEDGGNYGYTF.

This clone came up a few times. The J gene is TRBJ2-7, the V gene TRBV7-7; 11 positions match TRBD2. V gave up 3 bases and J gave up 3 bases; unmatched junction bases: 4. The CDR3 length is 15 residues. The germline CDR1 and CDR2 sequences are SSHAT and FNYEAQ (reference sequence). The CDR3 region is CASSLGLAVGYEQYF. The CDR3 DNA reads TGTGCCAGCAGCTTGGGACTAGCGGTTGGCTACGAGCAGTACTTC. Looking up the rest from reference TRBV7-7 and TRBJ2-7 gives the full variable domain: GAGVSQSPRYKVTKRGQDVTLRCDPISSHATLYWYQQALGQGPEFLTYFNYEAQPDKSGLPSDRFSAERPEGSISTLTIQRTEQRDSAMYRCASSLGLAVGYEQYFGPGTRLTVT.

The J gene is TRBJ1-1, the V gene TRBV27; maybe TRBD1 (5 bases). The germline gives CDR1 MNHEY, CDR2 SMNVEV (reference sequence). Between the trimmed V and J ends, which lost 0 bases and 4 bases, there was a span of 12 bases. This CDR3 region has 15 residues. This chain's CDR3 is CASSLSGTTGTEAFF. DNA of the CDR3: TGTGCCAGCAGTTTATCGGGGACCACGGGCACTGAAGCTTTCTTT.